The T cell receptor beta chain under discussion was sequenced for a study of shared clonotypes between healthy human individuals. Unmatched junction bases numbered 5, after V lost 4 bases and J lost 3 bases. Germline loops: CDR1 LNHDA, CDR2 SQIVND (reference sequence). CDR3 size: 14 residues. Libraries were prepared by immunoSEQ multiplex PCR; TCRdb keeps only in-frame clonotypes and omits some of them. The repertoire includes 400,000 to 600,000 clones, 90% to 97% of them detected once, and 0.064% sits in the top ten. This receptor was identified in a young woman in good health. J is TRBJ1-1 and V is TRBV19; TRBD1 matches 7 bases. The sample comprised naive CD4+ T cells sorted from blood. Specified subset: CD45RA+ positively selected. The CDR3 DNA sequence: TGTGCCAGTAGTACACGACAGGGTTACACTGAAGCTTTCTTT. Encoded protein: CASSTRQGYTEAFF.